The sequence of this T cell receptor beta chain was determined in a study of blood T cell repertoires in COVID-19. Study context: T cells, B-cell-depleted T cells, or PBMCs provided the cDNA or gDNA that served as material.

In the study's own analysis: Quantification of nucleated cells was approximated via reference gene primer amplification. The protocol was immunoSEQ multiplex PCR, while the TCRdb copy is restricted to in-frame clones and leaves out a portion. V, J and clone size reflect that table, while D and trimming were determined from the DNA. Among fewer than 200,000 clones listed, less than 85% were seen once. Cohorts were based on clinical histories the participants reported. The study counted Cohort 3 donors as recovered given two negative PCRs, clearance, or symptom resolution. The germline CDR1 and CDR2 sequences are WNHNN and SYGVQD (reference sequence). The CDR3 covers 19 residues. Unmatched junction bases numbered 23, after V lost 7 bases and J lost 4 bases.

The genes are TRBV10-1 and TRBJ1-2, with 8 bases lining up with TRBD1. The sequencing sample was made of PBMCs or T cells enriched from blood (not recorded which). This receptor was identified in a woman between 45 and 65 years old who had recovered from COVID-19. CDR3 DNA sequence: TGCGCCAGCAAGGACCTTTCAACTGACAGGGGAGGCCCCAGCTATGGCTACACCTTC. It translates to CASKDLSTDRGGPSYGYTF.